The next 8 T cell receptor beta chains were all read from a single sample in a study of cytotoxic CD8 clonotypes in ibrutinib-treated CLL. TCRdb keeps only in-frame clones here, not all; method: immunoSEQ multiplex PCR. The profile shows about 160,000 clones, approximately 80% of them singletons. The material was PBMCs, obtained after 24 months of ibrutinib treatment. The receptors here all came from a human donor with chronic lymphocytic leukemia.

The chain joins TRBV10-3 to TRBJ2-1, with TRBD2 matching 13 bases. CDR1 is ENHRY, CDR2 SYGVKD, per germline. V was pared by 6 bases and J by 3 bases, with 5 bases of the junction left unmatched. This CDR3 region has 16 residues. CDR3 nucleotide sequence: TGTGCCATCAGGGGGACTAGCGGGGAAGGCTACAATGAGCAGTTCTTC. It codes for CAIRGTSGEGYNEQFF.

The V gene is TRBV7-2, the J gene TRBJ2-5; D is possibly TRBD1 or TRBD2 (6 bases each). Between the trimmed V and J ends, which lost 7 bases and 3 bases, there was a span of 18 bases. CDR1 and CDR2 (germline): SGHTA, FQGNSA. This CDR3 has 15 amino acids. CDR3 nucleotide sequence: TGTGCCAGCAATAAAGGGGGACTTAGAGAAGAGACCCAGTACTTC. It encodes CASNKGGLREETQYF. Based on the CDR3 plus reference TRBV7-2 and TRBJ2-5, the full variable domain is GAGVSQSPSNKVTEKGKDVELRCDPISGHTALYWYRQSLGQGLEFLIYFQGNSAPDKSGLPSDRFSAERTGGSVSTLTIQRTQQEDSAVYLCASNKGGLREETQYFGPGTRLLVL.

The chain uses TRBV4-1 and TRBJ1-1, with D possibly matching TRBD1 (6 bases). The V and J ends lost 0 bases and 5 bases respectively, with 16 bases between them. Germline CDR1 and CDR2: MGHRA and YSYEKL. The CDR3 is 16 amino acids. The CDR3 nucleotides are TGCGCCAGCAGCCAAGATTTGTTTCGGGGGCAAACTGAAGCTTTCTTT. Its protein is CASSQDLFRGQTEAFF.

V is TRBV28 and J is TRBJ2-5; D ambiguous. With 5 bases removed from V and 6 bases from J, the gap between germline ends came to 13 bases. The CDR3 length is 13 residues. CDR1 and CDR2 from the germline V gene are MDHEN and SYDVKM. The CDR3: CASSMGFGKTQYF. For the CDR3, the DNA is TGTGCCAGCAGTATGGGTTTTGGAAAGACCCAGTACTTC.

This clone was counted a few times. The V call is TRBV5-1, the J call TRBJ2-7, with TRBD2 as a possible D gene (6 bases). The CDR3 spans 12 residues. V gave up 5 bases and J gave up 6 bases, with 12 bases separating them. CDR1 and CDR2 from the germline V gene are SGHRS and YFSETQ. The CDR3 reads CASREDYGEQYF. CDR3 nucleotide sequence: TGCGCCAGCAGGGAGGACTACGGCGAGCAGTACTTC. The entire variable domain, with the rest obtained from reference TRBV5-1 and TRBJ2-7, is as follows: KAGVTQTPRYLIKTRGQQVTLSCSPISGHRSVSWYQQTPGQGLQFLFEYFSETQRNKGNFPGRFSGRQFSNSRSEMNVSTLELGDSALYLCASREDYGEQYFGPGTRLTVT.

This chain connects TRBV18 to TRBJ1-1; TRBD1 matches at 10 bases. CDR1 and CDR2 from the germline V gene are KGHSH and LQKENI. J gave up 5 bases and V 4 bases, and 7 bases lay outside the gene matches. The CDR3 is made up of 15 amino acids. This CDR3 reads CASSRDRGGGTEAFF. As DNA, the CDR3 is TGTGCCAGCTCACGGGACAGGGGAGGAGGGACTGAAGCTTTCTTT.

This rearrangement joins TRBV10-3 to TRBJ1-3, with 7 bases lining up with TRBD1. The CDR3 runs to 14 residues. Germline CDR1 ENHRY, CDR2 SYGVKD. The trim removed 6 bases at V and 4 bases at J, leaving 6 bases unmatched. The CDR3 DNA reads TGTGCCATCAGCCCGGGACAGCCGGGAAACACCATATATTTT. Protein product: CAISPGQPGNTIYF.

This rearrangement joins TRBV6-4 to TRBJ2-7; D could derive from TRBD1 or TRBD2 (5 bases each). The germline V gene encodes CDR1 MRHNA and CDR2 SNTAGT. The V end was cut by 5 bases, the J end by 3 bases, with 11 bases between. The CDR3 covers 13 residues. The CDR3 DNA follows: TGTGCCAGCAGTAGGGGAGCCGGCTACGAGCAGTACTTC. Protein: CASSRGAGYEQYF.